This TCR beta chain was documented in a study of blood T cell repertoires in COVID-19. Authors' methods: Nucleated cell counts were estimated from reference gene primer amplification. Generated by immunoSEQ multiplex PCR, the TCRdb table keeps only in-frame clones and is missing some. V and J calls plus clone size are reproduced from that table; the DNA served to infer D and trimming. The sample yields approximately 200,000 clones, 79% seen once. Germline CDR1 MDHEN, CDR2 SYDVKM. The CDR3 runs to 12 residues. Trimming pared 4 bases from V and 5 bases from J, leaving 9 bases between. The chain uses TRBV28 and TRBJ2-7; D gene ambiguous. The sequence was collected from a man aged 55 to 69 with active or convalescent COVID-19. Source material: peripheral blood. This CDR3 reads CASSSDWNEQYF. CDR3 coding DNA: TGTGCCAGCAGTTCAGACTGGAACGAGCAGTACTTC.